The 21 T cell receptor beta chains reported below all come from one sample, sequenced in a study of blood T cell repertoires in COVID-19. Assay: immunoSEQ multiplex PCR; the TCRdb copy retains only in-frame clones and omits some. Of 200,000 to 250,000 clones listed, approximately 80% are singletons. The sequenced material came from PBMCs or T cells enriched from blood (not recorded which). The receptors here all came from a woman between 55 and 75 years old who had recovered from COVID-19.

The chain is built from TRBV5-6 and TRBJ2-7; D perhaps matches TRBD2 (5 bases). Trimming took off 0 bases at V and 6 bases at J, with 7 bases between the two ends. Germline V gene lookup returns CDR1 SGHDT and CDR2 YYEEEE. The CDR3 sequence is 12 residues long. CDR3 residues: CASSLGLIEQYF. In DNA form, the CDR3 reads TGTGCCAGCAGCTTGGGACTAATCGAGCAGTACTTC.

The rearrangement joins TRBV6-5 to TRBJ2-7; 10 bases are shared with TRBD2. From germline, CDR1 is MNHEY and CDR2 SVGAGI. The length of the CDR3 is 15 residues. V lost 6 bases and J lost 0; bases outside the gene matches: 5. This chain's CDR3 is CASSRTSGLSYEQYF. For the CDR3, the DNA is TGTGCCAGCAGCAGGACTAGCGGCCTCTCCTACGAGCAGTACTTC.

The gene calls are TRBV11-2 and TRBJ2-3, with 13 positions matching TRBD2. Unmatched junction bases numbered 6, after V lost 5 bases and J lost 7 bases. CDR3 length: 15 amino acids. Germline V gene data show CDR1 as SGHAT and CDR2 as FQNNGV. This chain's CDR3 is CASSLGLAGDHTQYF. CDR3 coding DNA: TGTGCCAGCAGCCTCGGACTAGCGGGAGATCATACGCAGTATTTT.

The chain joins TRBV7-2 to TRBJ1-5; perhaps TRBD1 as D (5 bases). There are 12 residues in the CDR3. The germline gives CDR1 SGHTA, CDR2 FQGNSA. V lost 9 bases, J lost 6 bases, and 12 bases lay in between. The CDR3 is CASTLGGQPQHF. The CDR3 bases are TGTGCCAGTACCCTCGGGGGTCAGCCCCAGCATTTT.

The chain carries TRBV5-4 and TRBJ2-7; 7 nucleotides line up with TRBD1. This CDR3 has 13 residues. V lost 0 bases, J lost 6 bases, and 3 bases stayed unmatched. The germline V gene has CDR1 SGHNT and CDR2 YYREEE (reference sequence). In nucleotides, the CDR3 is TGTGCCAGCAGCTTGGAGACAGGGCTCGAGCAGTACTTC. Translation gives CASSLETGLEQYF.

The CDR3 is CASSQERQGNYGYTF. Here the CDR3 DNA reads TGTGCCAGCAGCCAAGAGCGACAGGGTAACTATGGCTACACCTTC. The chain links TRBV4-2 to TRBJ1-2; TRBD1 agrees at 7 bases. Germline CDR1 and CDR2: LGHNA and YNFKEQ. The CDR3 spans 15 residues. V gave up 0 bases and J gave up 1 base; unmatched junction bases: 2.

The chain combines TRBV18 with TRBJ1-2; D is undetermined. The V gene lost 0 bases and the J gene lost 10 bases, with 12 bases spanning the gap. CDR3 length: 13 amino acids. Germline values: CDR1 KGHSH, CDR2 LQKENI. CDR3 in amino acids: CASSPPTLIYYTF. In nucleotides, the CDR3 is TGTGCCAGCTCACCACCTACCCTTATCTACTACACCTTC.

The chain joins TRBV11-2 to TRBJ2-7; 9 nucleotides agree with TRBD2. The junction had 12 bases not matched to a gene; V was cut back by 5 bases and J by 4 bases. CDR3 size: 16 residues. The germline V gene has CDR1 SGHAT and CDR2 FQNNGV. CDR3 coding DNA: TGTGCCAGCAGCCCCTCGGGTAGCGGGAGTAGGTACGAGCAGTACTTC. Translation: CASSPSGSGSRYEQYF. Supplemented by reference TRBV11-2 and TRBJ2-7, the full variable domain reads EAGVAQSPRYKIIEKRQSVAFWCNPISGHATLYWYQQILGQGPKLLIQFQNNGVVDDSQLPKDRFSAERLKGVDSTLKIQPAKLEDSAVYLCASSPSGSGSRYEQYFGPGTRLTVT.

CDR3 nucleotide sequence: TGCAGCGTTCTACAGGGGTTCACAGATACGCAGTATTTT. This encodes CSVLQGFTDTQYF. This chain joins TRBV29-1 and TRBJ2-3; 7 bases fit TRBD1. V lost 5 bases and J lost 2; bases outside the gene matches: 4. Germline CDR1 SQVTM, CDR2 ANQGSEA. The CDR3 sequence is 13 residues long.

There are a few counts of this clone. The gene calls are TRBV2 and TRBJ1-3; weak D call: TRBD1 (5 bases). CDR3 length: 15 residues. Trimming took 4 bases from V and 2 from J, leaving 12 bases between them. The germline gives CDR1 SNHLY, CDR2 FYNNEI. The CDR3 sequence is CASSVREGAGNTIYF. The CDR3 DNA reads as TGTGCCAGCAGTGTCAGGGAGGGAGCTGGAAACACCATATATTTT.

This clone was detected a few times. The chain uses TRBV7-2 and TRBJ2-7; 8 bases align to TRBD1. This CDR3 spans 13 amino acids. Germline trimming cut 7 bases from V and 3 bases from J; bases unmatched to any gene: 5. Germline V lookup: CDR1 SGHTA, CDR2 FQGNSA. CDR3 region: CASTIGQGYEQYF. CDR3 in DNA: TGTGCCAGCACCATTGGACAGGGCTACGAGCAGTACTTC.

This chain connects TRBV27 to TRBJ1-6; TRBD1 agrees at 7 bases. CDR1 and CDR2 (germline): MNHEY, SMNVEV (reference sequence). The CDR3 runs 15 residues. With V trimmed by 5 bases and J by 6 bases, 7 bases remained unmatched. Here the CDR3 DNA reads TGTGCCAGCAGTCCGAGACAGGGACTTAATTCACCCCTCCACTTT. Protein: CASSPRQGLNSPLHF.

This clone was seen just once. The CDR3 reads CASGQGQPQHF. Written as DNA, the CDR3 is TGTGCCAGTGGACAGGGACAGCCCCAGCATTTT. This sequence joins TRBV19 and TRBJ1-5; 8 bases agree with TRBD1. CDR1 and CDR2 from the germline V gene are LNHDA and SQIVND (reference sequence). The CDR3 runs to 11 residues. Unmatched junction bases numbered 1, after V lost 8 bases and J lost 7 bases.

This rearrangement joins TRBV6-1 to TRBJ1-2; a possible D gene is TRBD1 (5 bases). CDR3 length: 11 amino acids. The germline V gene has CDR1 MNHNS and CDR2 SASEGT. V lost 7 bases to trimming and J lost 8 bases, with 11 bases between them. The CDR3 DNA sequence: TGTGCCAGCACCCAGGGTTACGGCTACACCTTC. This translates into CASTQGYGYTF.

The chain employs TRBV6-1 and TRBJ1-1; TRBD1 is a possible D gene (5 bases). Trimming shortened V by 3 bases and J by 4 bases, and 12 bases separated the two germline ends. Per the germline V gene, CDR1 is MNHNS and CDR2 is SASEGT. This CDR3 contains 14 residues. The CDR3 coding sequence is TGTGCCAGCAGTGAGCGGCAGGGATTCACTGAAGCTTTCTTT. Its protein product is CASSERQGFTEAFF.

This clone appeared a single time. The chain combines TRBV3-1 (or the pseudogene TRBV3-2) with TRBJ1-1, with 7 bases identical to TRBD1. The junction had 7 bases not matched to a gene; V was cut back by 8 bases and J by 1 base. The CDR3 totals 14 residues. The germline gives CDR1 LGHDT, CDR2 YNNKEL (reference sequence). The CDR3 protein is CASCLGGKNTEAFF. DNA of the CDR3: TGTGCCAGCTGCTTAGGGGGCAAGAACACTGAAGCTTTCTTT.

The DNA of the CDR3 is TGTGCCAGCAGAGAAACAGGGGCCCAAGAGACCCAGTACTTC. Its translation: CASRETGAQETQYF. The rearrangement uses TRBV6-6 and TRBJ2-5; 7 nucleotides align to TRBD1. The CDR3 extends over 14 amino acids. Per the germline V gene, CDR1 is MNHNY and CDR2 is SVGAGI (reference sequence). V lost 6 bases to trimming and J lost 1 base; unmatched junction nucleotides: 5.

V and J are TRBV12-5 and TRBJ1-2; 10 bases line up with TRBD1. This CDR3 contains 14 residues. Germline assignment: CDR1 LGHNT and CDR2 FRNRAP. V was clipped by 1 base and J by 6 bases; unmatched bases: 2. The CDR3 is CASGLGGTGDGYTF. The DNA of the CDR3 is TGTGCTAGTGGTTTGGGAGGGACAGGGGATGGCTACACCTTC.

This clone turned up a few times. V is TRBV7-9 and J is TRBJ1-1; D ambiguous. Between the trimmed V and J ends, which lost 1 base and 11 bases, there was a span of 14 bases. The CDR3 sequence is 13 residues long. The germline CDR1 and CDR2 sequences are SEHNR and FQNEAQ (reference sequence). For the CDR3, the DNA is TGTGCCAGCAGCTTAGGGAGTCGGGTTGATGCTTTCTTT. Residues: CASSLGSRVDAFF.

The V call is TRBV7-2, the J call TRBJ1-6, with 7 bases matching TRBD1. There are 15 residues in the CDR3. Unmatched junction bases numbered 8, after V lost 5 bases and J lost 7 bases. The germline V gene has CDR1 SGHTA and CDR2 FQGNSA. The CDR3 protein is CASSPGTATNSPLHF. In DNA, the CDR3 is TGTGCCAGCAGCCCGGGGACAGCTACCAATTCACCCCTCCACTTT.

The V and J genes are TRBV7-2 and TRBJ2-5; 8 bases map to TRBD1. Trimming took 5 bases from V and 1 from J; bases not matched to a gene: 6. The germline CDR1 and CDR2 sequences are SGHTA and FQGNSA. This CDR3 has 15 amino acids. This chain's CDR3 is CASSGYRGAQETQYF. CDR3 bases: TGTGCCAGCAGCGGATACAGGGGGGCCCAAGAGACCCAGTACTTC.